The rows below give T cell receptor beta chains drawn from one sample of a study of blood T cell repertoires in COVID-19. The assay was immunoSEQ multiplex PCR, and TCRdb's table has in-frame clones only and misses some. The repertoire includes 20,000 to 25,000 clones, around 86% of them detected once, and approximately 25% sits in the top ten. The sample was peripheral blood. The receptors originated from a human donor with active COVID-19. The donor label of this sample is uncertain. CDR3s include the opening cysteine and the closing phenylalanine or tryptophan. Each record gives: D gene, J gene, V gene, CDR3 protein. The D gene is left open where the match is weak.

>-|TRBJ2-5|TRBV6-5
CASSWASLGVETQYF
>TRBD2|TRBJ2-5|TRBV18
CASSPPEGLGTQYF
>-|TRBJ2-3|TRBV6-2/TRBV6-3
CASSDSLTDTQYF
>TRBD1|TRBJ2-6|TRBV28
CASRRQGSSGANVLTF
>TRBD1|TRBJ1-1|TRBV25-1
CATKGAGTEAFF
>TRBD2|TRBJ2-5|TRBV27
CASSLGVAGVETQYF
>TRBD1|TRBJ2-7|TRBV5-1
CASSFGTGAYEQYF
>TRBD2|TRBJ2-1|TRBV7-2
CASSLLAGVVPSSYNEQFF
>TRBD1|TRBJ1-2|TRBV4-1
CASSQDSRDRYGYTF
>TRBD1|TRBJ2-3|TRBV11-2
CASSLGTGGDTQYF
>TRBD1|TRBJ1-2|TRBV4-2
CASSARDSSNYGYTF
>TRBD2|TRBJ2-1|TRBV25-1
CASSGSGVEQFF
>TRBD2|TRBJ2-5|TRBV30
CAWSVAFGLAGGKETQYF
>-|TRBJ2-1|TRBV7-9
CASSPRVGGANEQFF
>TRBD1|TRBJ2-5|TRBV7-3
CASSPGTGGRGTQYF
>-|TRBJ2-2|TRBV11-2
CASSSRRGAVTGELFF
>TRBD1|TRBJ1-6|TRBV5-7
CASSSPRGSSPLHF
>TRBD2|TRBJ2-7|TRBV6-2/TRBV6-3
CASSYSGSVGEQYF
>-|TRBJ1-1|TRBV11-1
CASSHTRQNTEAFF
>-|TRBJ1-5|TRBV10-1
CASSQGPNQPQHF
>-|TRBJ2-2|TRBV11-2
CASRWGGNTGELFF
>TRBD1|TRBJ1-2|TRBV6-6
CASSSTGDGYTF
>TRBD1|TRBJ1-1|TRBV5-1
CASSVQGGFNTEAFF
>TRBD2|TRBJ2-5|TRBV5-4
CASSLETSGSARETQYF
>-|TRBJ1-6|TRBV29-1
CSVEEAVDSPLHF
>TRBD2|TRBJ2-1|TRBV28
CASSSPYQRDSYNEQFF
>TRBD2|TRBJ2-1|TRBV4-1
CASSQGPAGPYNEQFF
>TRBD1|TRBJ1-4|TRBV27
CASSSPVRTGEREKLFF
>TRBD2|TRBJ2-3|TRBV5-1
CASSKDGTKSTDTQYF
>-|TRBJ1-2|TRBV7-9
CASSFRVAQDYGYTF
>TRBD1|TRBJ1-1|TRBV19
CASSIATGGNTEAFF
>TRBD2|TRBJ2-5|TRBV7-2
CASSLGTSGGARQETQYF
>-|TRBJ2-4|TRBV7-9
CASSLVGLQLAKNIQYF
>TRBD2|TRBJ2-3|TRBV18
CASSPLAGGSDTQYF
>-|TRBJ1-5|TRBV10-3
CAISEGQLLSSNQPQHF
>TRBD1|TRBJ2-1|TRBV3-1/TRBV3-2
CASSQDYGTGERNEQFF
>TRBD1|TRBJ2-3|TRBV18
CASSPGTDTSLATQYF
>TRBD2|TRBJ2-7|TRBV27
CASGPLGLADTYEQYF
>TRBD2|TRBJ2-2|TRBV9
CASSPRLAGATGELFF
>-|TRBJ1-1|TRBV19
CASSISRGSTEAFF
>-|TRBJ2-7|TRBV7-3
CASSPAGGSYEQYF
>TRBD2|TRBJ2-3|TRBV6-4
CALFGLAGGQDTQYF
>TRBD2|TRBJ2-3|TRBV5-6
CASSLLTSGSQGDTQYF
>-|TRBJ1-1|TRBV5-4
CASSLDFGGPVLEAFF
>TRBD2|TRBJ2-7|TRBV25-1
CASSDPTSGGAYEQYF
>-|TRBJ2-3|TRBV7-2
CASSSYSSTDTQYF
>TRBD1|TRBJ2-5|TRBV24-1
CATSDGGRGTGETQYF
>-|TRBJ2-7|TRBV7-2
CASSLTYEQYF
>-|TRBJ1-5|TRBV7-9
CASSSQAYSNQPQHF
>TRBD1|TRBJ2-7|TRBV7-9
CASSPGTGSYEQYF
>TRBD2|TRBJ2-1|TRBV7-3
CASSPGEVAGGQFF
>TRBD2|TRBJ2-7|TRBV4-1
CASSQERAGEGQYF
>-|TRBJ1-6|TRBV9
CASSEGDTDNSPLHF
>-|TRBJ1-2|TRBV6-5
CASRLGRNYGYTF
>TRBD2|TRBJ2-2|TRBV6-4
CASSASGNTGELFF
>TRBD1|TRBJ2-7|TRBV11-2
CASSFGSGGFDEQYF
>-|TRBJ2-4|TRBV18
CASSTTIADIQYF
>TRBD1|TRBJ2-7|TRBV7-2
CASSPDRGPYEQYF
>TRBD1|TRBJ1-6|TRBV4-2
CASNAGGGRSSPLHF
>TRBD1|TRBJ1-2|TRBV5-1
CASSLARTGDGYTF